A selection of T cell receptor beta chains follows, all from one sample in a study of radiotherapy plus CTLA-4 blockade in lung cancer. Here immunoSEQ multiplex PCR was the method, and the copy in TCRdb shows in-frame clones only, minus some. The sample holds roughly 53,000 clones, roughly 86% seen once. The source was peripheral blood, collected from a patient treated with radiotherapy plus ipilimumab. Source of these receptors: a human donor with non-small cell lung cancer whose response to radiotherapy plus ipilimumab could not be evaluated. Both conserved end residues are part of each CDR3. A D gene is named only where the DNA matches it firmly. Where a row states a size, it is once, few, many or the class of an expanded clone; other rows omit it.

>NA|TRBD1|TRBV6-1|TRBJ2-7
TGTGCCAGCACCCCGAGGCAGGGGGTACACGAGCAGTACTTC
CASTPRQGVHEQYF
>NA|NA|TRBV5-1|TRBJ1-5
TGCGCCAGCAGCTTGGAAGGGACTGCGAATCAGCCCCAGCATTTT
CASSLEGTANQPQHF
>NA|NA|TRBV19|TRBJ1-5
TGTGCCAGTAGTACTCACCCGGGGGAGCCCCAGCATTTT
CASSTHPGEPQHF
>NA|NA|TRBV28|TRBJ2-7
TGTGCCAGCAGTTTGGGGAGCTCCTACGAGCAGTACTTC
CASSLGSSYEQYF
>NA|NA|TRBV28|TRBJ1-4
TGTGCCACCGCTACAGGGTCTAATGAAAAACTGTTTTTT
CATATGSNEKLFF
>NA|TRBD1|TRBV7-9|TRBJ2-3
TGTGCCAGCAGCCAAGCCCCGGGACAGGGTGAAGATACGCAGTATTTT
CASSQAPGQGEDTQYF
>NA|NA|TRBV7-2|TRBJ2-3
TGTGCCAGCAGCTTACTAGGGGCGAGGGATACGCAGTATTTT
CASSLLGARDTQYF
>NA|NA|TRBV5-6|TRBJ1-4
TGTGCCAGCAGCTTGGACAGGATTAAGACCAGTGAAAAACTGTTTTTT
CASSLDRIKTSEKLFF
>NA|TRBD2|TRBV7-2|TRBJ2-1
TGTGCCAGCAGCTTACTAGCGGGAGGGCCAAATGAGCAGTTCTTC
CASSLLAGGPNEQFF
>NA|NA|TRBV28|TRBJ2-3
TGTGCCAGCAGTCCCGGGACAAGGCAGTATTTT
CASSPGTRQYF
>few|NA|TRBV27|TRBJ2-2
TGTGCCAGCAGTTTATTGGGCCCTCTGACCGGGGAGCTGTTTTTT
CASSLLGPLTGELFF
>NA|NA|TRBV6-1|TRBJ2-3
TGTGCCAGCAGTGTTACCCGGTTTACTAGCACAGATACGCAGTATTTT
CASSVTRFTSTDTQYF
>NA|TRBD2|TRBV10-3|TRBJ2-3
TGTGCCATCAGTGGACTAGCGGGGGACACAGATACGCAGTATTTT
CAISGLAGDTDTQYF
>NA|NA|TRBV9|TRBJ1-6
TGTGCCAGCAGCGTAGACGCAGGAACGGAGGGTTCACCCCTCCACTTT
CASSVDAGTEGSPLHF
>few|NA|TRBV27|TRBJ2-4
TGTGCCAGCAGTTTAATAGGAACAGCCCAGCCCGAAAACATTCAGTACTTC
CASSLIGTAQPENIQYF
>NA|TRBD2|TRBV19|TRBJ2-1
TGTGCCACCGGAAAGGGACTAGCGGGAGTAACTGAGCAGTTCTTC
CATGKGLAGVTEQFF
>few|TRBD1|TRBV6-5|TRBJ1-5
TGTGCCAGCAGTGAAGGGGGCGGGAATCAGCCCCAGCATTTT
CASSEGGGNQPQHF
>NA|NA|TRBV29-1|TRBJ2-1
TGCAGCGTTGCCCCGGTGGGTAGCCATGAGCAGTTCTTC
CSVAPVGSHEQFF
>few|TRBD2|TRBV29-1|TRBJ2-5
TGCAGCGCCAGACGGGGGGGCTCGGAGACCCAGTACTTC
CSARRGGSETQYF
>NA|NA|TRBV5-4|TRBJ1-1
TGTGCCAGCAGCTTGGTAGGGGTGACTGAAGCTTTCTTT
CASSLVGVTEAFF
>NA|TRBD1|TRBV10-3|TRBJ2-7
TGTGCCTCCCGGGACAGGGTGGGTTTCTACGAGCAGTACTTC
CASRDRVGFYEQYF
>NA|TRBD1|TRBV18|TRBJ1-2
TGTGCCAGCTCACCCGGGACAGGGACCTATGGCTACACCTTC
CASSPGTGTYGYTF
>few|NA|TRBV18|TRBJ1-6
TGTGCCAGCTCACCACTTGGGGGGGCAGGGGTCGATTCACCCCTCCACTTT
CASSPLGGAGVDSPLHF
>NA|TRBD2|TRBV18|TRBJ2-3
TGTGCCAGCTCACCACCTTTAGGACTAGCGGGAGACCCAGATACGCAGTATTTT
CASSPPLGLAGDPDTQYF
>NA|NA|TRBV29-1|TRBJ1-2
TGCAGCGTTTATGAGAGCTATGGCTACACCTTC
CSVYESYGYTF
>NA|NA|TRBV9|TRBJ2-3
TGTGCCAGCAGCGTAGAGAAGGGGGAGTCACAGTATTTT
CASSVEKGESQYF
>NA|TRBD2|TRBV2|TRBJ2-3
TGTGCCAGCAGCCCTAGCGGGGAGAGGGATACGCAGTATTTT
CASSPSGERDTQYF
>many|NA|TRBV6-5|TRBJ2-2
TGTGCCAGCAGCGATTCGGGAGTCGGCACCGGGGAGCTGTTTTTT
CASSDSGVGTGELFF
>NA|NA|TRBV5-1|TRBJ1-1
TGCGCCAGCAGCTTGGATCAGGGGATGAACACTGAAGCTTTCTTT
CASSLDQGMNTEAFF
>NA|TRBD1|TRBV28|TRBJ1-5
TGTGCCAGCAGAGAGAACAGGGGACTTCAGCCCCAGCATTTT
CASRENRGLQPQHF
>few|NA|TRBV5-1|TRBJ2-7
TGCGCCAGCAGCCCGGAGAGTGGTAGAATTGCCGAGCAGTACTTC
CASSPESGRIAEQYF
>NA|NA|TRBV28|TRBJ2-7
TGTGCCAGCAGTTTATACGGAGCCTCCTACGAGCAGTACTTC
CASSLYGASYEQYF
>NA|NA|TRBV30|TRBJ2-3
TGTGCCTGGACAGTTGGGGCCGACACAGATACGCAGTATTTT
CAWTVGADTDTQYF
>NA|TRBD1|TRBV27|TRBJ2-5
TGTGCCAGCAGTCCCCACGCCGGGACAGGCAAAGAGACCCAGTACTTC
CASSPHAGTGKETQYF
>once|NA|TRBV11-2|TRBJ2-1
TGTGCCAGCAGCTCGCGTGGGGGGGCCAATGAGCAGTTCTTC
CASSSRGGANEQFF
>few|NA|TRBV7-9|TRBJ1-5
TGTGCCAGCAGCTTAGGAGGGGGTTCCAATCAGCCCCAGCATTTT
CASSLGGGSNQPQHF
>NA|NA|TRBV2|TRBJ1-1
TGTGCCAGCAGTTCACAGGGATACACTGAAGCTTTCTTT
CASSSQGYTEAFF
>once|NA|TRBV6-5|TRBJ1-1
TGTGCCAGCAGAAAGGGAGGGAGCACTGAAGCTTTCTTT
CASRKGGSTEAFF
>NA|NA|TRBV7-8|TRBJ2-7
TGTGCCAGCAGCTCGACAAGGTCTACTGAGTACGAGCAGTACTTC
CASSSTRSTEYEQYF
>NA|NA|TRBV27|TRBJ2-7
TGTGCCAGCAGCCCCCTATCCCAGATCCGGCCTTCGGGCGAGCAGTACTTC
CASSPLSQIRPSGEQYF
>NA|NA|TRBV29-1|TRBJ1-2
TGCAGCGTGGGGCAGCAGGGGTGGGGCTACACCTTC
CSVGQQGWGYTF
>NA|NA|TRBV7-9|TRBJ2-1
TGTGCCAGCAGAAAAGCCCAGGGGAGCGATGAGCAGTTCTTC
CASRKAQGSDEQFF
>NA|NA|TRBV27|TRBJ1-5
TGTGCCAGCAGGGCGCGGGGTAGCAATCAGCCCCAGCATTTT
CASRARGSNQPQHF
>NA|TRBD1|TRBV6-1|TRBJ2-7
TGTGCCAGCAGTGAAAAACCAGGGGGCTGGTACGAGCAGTACTTC
CASSEKPGGWYEQYF
>NA|NA|TRBV7-2|TRBJ1-5
TGTGCCAGCAGCTTAGGCGCAGGTTATCAGCCCCAGCATTTT
CASSLGAGYQPQHF
>NA|NA|TRBV28|TRBJ1-2
TGTGCCAGCTTAGACCCCGAGGGCTATGGCTACACCTTC
CASLDPEGYGYTF
>NA|NA|TRBV27|TRBJ1-2
TGTGCCAGCAGTCCGCAGGGCAGGGGCTACACCTTC
CASSPQGRGYTF
>NA|NA|TRBV7-2|TRBJ2-3
TGTGCCAGCAGCTTAGGGCTCACAGATACGCAGTATTTT
CASSLGLTDTQYF
>NA|NA|TRBV19|TRBJ1-2
TGTGCCAGTAGTACTCGTTGGACGGGGTCCTATGGCTACACCTTC
CASSTRWTGSYGYTF
>NA|NA|TRBV4-1|TRBJ1-1
TGCGCCAGCAGCCAAGATATGGGGAGCGGAGCTTTCTTT
CASSQDMGSGAFF
>NA|NA|TRBV4-3|TRBJ1-2
TGCGCCAGCAGCCAAGATGCCTTTAGTCGGGGCTACACCTTC
CASSQDAFSRGYTF
>NA|TRBD1|TRBV10-1|TRBJ2-1
TGCGCCAGCAGTCACCTCGGACAGGGTTACAATGAGCAGTTCTTC
CASSHLGQGYNEQFF
>NA|TRBD1|TRBV9|TRBJ2-1
TGTGCCAGCAGCCACCTGGACAGGGGAGTCTACAATGAGCAGTTCTTC
CASSHLDRGVYNEQFF
>NA|NA|TRBV5-1|TRBJ2-2
TGCGCCAGCAGGGACAGTAACACCGGGGAGCTGTTTTTT
CASRDSNTGELFF